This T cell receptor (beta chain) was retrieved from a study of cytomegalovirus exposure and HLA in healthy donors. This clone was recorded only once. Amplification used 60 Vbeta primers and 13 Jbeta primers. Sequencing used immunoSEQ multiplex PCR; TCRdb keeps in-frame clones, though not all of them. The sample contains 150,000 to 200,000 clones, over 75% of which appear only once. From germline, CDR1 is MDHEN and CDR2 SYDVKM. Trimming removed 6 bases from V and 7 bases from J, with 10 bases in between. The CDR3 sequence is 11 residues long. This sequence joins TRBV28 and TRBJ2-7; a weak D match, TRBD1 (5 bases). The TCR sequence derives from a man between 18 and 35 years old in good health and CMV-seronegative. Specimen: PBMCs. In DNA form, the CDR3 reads TGTGCCAGCAGGGAAGGGGAAGAGCAGTACTTC. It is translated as CASREGEEQYF.